The present entry profiles one TCR beta chain with its context. Antigen: not known. This record comes from a study of OX40 agonist ivuxolimab in advanced cancers. Study background: Of the participants, more than 35% had some prior anti-PD-1, anti-PD-L1 or anti-CTLA-4 therapy, which was allowed.

CDR1 and CDR2 (germline): KGHSH, LQKENI. This CDR3 is 16 amino acids long. Unmatched junction bases numbered 0, after V lost 0 bases and J lost 1 base. Clones were read by immunoSEQ multiplex PCR, and TCRdb kept only the in-frame ones, dropping some. The sample has about 52,000 clones, over 80% seen once; the top ten hold 9.5% to 15%. Study conclusions and caveats: Partial responders treated at 0.1-3.0 mg/kg exhibited clonal expansion among the lowest measured.

The receptor was isolated from an adult with an advanced solid tumor such as melanoma, head and neck, liver or kidney cancer. The material sequenced was CD4+ or CD8+ T cells sorted from blood, taken in a trial of the OX40 agonist ivuxolimab. V is TRBV18 and J is TRBJ2-2; 9 bases align to TRBD1. The CDR3 loop reads CASSPPGQGNTGELFF. In nucleotides, the CDR3 is TGTGCCAGCTCACCACCGGGACAGGGGAACACCGGGGAGCTGTTTTTT.